The present T cell receptor (beta chain) was sequenced within a study of blood T cell repertoires in COVID-19. Authors' data handling: Estimation of nucleated cell counts relied on the amplification of reference gene primers. TCRdb's table, derived via immunoSEQ multiplex PCR, lists solely in-frame clones and lacks some. That table is the source of V, J and clone size, and D and trimming were worked out from the DNA. The repertoire holds roughly 260,000 clones, with approximately 88% as singletons. This TCR was recovered from a woman aged 25-40 years with acute COVID-19. Source material: PBMCs or T cells enriched from blood (not recorded which).

The CDR3 reads CASSIEQGAVGNQPQHF. The CDR3 DNA is TGTGCCAGTAGTATAGAGCAGGGCGCTGTAGGGAATCAGCCCCAGCATTTT. The chain carries TRBV19 and TRBJ1-5; D is possibly TRBD1 (5 bases). CDR3 length: 17 amino acids. The V and J ends lost 0 bases and 4 bases respectively, with 16 bases between them. Germline V CDR1 and CDR2: LNHDA, SQIVND (reference sequence).